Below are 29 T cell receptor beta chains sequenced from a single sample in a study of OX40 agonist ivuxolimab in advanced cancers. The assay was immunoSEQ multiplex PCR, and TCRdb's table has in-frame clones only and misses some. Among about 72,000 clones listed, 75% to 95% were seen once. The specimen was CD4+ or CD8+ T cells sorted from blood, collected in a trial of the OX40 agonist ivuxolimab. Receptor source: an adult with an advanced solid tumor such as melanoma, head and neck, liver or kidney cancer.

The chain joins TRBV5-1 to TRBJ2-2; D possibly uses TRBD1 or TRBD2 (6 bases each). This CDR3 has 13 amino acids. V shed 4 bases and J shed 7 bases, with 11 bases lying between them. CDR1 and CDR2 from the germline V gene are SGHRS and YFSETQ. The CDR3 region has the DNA TGCGCCAGCAGCCCACAGGGAGGCGGGGAGCTGTTTTTT. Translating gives CASSPQGGGELFF. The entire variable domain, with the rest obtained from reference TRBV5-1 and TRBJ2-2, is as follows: KAGVTQTPRYLIKTRGQQVTLSCSPISGHRSVSWYQQTPGQGLQFLFEYFSETQRNKGNFPGRFSGRQFSNSRSEMNVSTLELGDSALYLCASSPQGGGELFFGEGSRLTVL.

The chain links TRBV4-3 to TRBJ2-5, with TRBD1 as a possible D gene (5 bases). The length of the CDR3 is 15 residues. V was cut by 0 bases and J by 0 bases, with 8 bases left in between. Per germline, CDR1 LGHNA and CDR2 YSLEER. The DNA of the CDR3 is TGCGCCAGCAGCCAAGAAGGGGAACACCAAGAGACCCAGTACTTC. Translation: CASSQEGEHQETQYF.

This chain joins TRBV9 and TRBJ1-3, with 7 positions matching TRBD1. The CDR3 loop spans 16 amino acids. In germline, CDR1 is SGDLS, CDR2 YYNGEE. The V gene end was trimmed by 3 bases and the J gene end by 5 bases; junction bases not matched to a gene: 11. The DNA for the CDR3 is TGTGCCAGCAGCGCACCCCGGGACAGATACCGAAACACCATATATTTT. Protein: CASSAPRDRYRNTIYF.

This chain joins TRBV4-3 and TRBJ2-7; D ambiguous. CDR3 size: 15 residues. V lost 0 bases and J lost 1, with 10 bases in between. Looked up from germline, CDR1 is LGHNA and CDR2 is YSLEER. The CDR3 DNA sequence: TGCGCCAGCAGCCAAGAGGCTGAGACTTCCTACGAGCAGTACTTC. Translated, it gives CASSQEAETSYEQYF.

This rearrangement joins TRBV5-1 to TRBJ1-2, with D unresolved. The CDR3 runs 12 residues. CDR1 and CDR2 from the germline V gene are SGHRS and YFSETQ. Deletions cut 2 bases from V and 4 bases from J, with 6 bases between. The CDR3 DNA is TGCGCCAGCAGCTTTGACGGCTATGGCTACACCTTC. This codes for CASSFDGYGYTF.

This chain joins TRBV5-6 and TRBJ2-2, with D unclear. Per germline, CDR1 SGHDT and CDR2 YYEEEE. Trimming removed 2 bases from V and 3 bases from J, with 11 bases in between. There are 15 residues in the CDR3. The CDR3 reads CASSFAGMHTGELFF. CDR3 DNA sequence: TGTGCCAGCAGCTTCGCAGGAATGCACACCGGGGAGCTGTTTTTT.

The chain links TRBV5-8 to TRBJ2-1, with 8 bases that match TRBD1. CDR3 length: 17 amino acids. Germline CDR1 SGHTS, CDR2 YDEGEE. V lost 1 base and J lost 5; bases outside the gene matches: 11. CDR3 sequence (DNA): TGTGCCAGCAGCTTGTTTGATGGCAGGGGGCCAAACAATGAGCAGTTCTTC. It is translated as CASSLFDGRGPNNEQFF.

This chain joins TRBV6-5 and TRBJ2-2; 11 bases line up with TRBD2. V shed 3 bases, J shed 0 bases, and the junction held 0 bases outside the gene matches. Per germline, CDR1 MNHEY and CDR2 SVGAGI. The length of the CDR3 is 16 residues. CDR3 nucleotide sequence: TGTGCCAGCAGTTATAGCGGGGGGGCGAACACCGGGGAGCTGTTTTTT. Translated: CASSYSGGANTGELFF.

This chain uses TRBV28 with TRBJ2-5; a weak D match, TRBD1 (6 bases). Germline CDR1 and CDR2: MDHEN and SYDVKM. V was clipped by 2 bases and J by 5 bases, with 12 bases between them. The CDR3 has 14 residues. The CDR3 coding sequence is TGTGCCAGCAGTTTAGCAGGGGCTTGGGAGACCCAGTACTTC. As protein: CASSLAGAWETQYF.

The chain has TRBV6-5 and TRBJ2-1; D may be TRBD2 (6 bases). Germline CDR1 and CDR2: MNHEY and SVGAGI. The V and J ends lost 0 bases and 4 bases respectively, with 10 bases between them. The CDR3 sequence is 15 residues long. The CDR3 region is CASSYSLAVYNEQFF. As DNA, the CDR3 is TGTGCCAGCAGTTACTCACTAGCAGTATACAATGAGCAGTTCTTC.

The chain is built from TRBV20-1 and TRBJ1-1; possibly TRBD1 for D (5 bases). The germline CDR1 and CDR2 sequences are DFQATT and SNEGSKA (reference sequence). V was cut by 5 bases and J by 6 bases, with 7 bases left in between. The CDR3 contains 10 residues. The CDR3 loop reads CSAVGAEAFF. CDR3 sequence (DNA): TGCAGTGCTGTGGGGGCTGAAGCTTTCTTT.

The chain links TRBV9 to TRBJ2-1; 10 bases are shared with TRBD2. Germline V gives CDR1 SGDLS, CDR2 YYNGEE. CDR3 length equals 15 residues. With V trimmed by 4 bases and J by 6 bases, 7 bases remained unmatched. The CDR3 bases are TGTGCCAGCAGCACCAGCGGGAGGGCCGTCAATGAGCAGTTCTTC. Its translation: CASSTSGRAVNEQFF. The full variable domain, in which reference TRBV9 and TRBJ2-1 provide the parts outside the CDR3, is DSGVTQTPKHLITATGQRVTLRCSPRSGDLSVYWYQQSLDQGLQFLIQYYNGEERAKGNILERFSAQQFPDLHSELNLSSLELGDSALYFCASSTSGRAVNEQFFGPGTRLTVL.

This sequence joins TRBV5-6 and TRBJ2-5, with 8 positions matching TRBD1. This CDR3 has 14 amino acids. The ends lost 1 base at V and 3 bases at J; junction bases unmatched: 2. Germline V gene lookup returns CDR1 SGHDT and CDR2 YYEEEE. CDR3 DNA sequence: TGTGCCAGCAGCTTGACAGGGGGAAAAGAGACCCAGTACTTC. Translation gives CASSLTGGKETQYF.

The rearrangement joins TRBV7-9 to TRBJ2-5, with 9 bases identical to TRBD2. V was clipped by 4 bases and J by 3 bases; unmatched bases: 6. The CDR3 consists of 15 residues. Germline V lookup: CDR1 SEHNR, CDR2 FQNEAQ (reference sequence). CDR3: CASSSSGTSKETQYF. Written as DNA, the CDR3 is TGTGCCAGCAGCTCATCCGGGACTAGCAAAGAGACCCAGTACTTC.

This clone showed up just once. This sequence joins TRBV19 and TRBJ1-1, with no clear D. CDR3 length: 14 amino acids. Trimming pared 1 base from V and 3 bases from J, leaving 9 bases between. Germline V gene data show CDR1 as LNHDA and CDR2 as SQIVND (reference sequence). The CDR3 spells CASSIVGGYTEAFF. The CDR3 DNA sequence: TGTGCCAGTAGTATAGTAGGCGGGTACACTGAAGCTTTCTTT.

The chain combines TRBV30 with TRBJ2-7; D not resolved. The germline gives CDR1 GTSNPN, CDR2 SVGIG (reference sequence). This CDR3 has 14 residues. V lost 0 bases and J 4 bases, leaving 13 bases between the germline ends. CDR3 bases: TGTGCCTGGAGTGTAAATGGGGATAGGTACGAGCAGTACTTC. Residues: CAWSVNGDRYEQYF.

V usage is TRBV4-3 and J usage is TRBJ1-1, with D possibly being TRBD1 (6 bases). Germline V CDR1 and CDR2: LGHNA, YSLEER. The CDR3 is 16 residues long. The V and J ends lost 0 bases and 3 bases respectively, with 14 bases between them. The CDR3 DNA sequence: TGCGCCAGCAGCCAAGATATGGGGGGCTTGGACACTGAAGCTTTCTTT. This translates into CASSQDMGGLDTEAFF.

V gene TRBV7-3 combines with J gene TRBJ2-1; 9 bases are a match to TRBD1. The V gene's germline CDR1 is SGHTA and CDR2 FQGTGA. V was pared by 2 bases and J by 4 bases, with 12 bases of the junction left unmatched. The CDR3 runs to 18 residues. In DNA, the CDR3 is TGTGCCAGCAGCTTACATCCGGGCCCGGGACAGGGTTACAATGAGCAGTTCTTC. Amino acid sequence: CASSLHPGPGQGYNEQFF.

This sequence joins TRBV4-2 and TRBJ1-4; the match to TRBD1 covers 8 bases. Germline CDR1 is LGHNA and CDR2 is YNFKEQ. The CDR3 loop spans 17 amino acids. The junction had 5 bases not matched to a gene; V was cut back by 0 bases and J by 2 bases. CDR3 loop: CASSQEWTGSTNEKLFF. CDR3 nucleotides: TGTGCCAGCAGCCAAGAGTGGACAGGGAGCACTAATGAAAAACTGTTTTTT.

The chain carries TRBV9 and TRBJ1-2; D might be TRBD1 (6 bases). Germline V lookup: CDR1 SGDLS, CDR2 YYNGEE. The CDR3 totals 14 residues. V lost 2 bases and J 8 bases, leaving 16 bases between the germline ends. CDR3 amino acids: CASSVGSGEGGYTF. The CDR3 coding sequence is TGTGCCAGCAGCGTCGGATCAGGGGAAGGAGGCTACACCTTC.

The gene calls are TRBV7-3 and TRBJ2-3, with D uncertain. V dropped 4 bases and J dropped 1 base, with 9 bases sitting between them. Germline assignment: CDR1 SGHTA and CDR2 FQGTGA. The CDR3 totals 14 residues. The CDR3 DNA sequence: TGTGCCAGCAGCTCCGACATCGGCACAGATACGCAGTATTTT. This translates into CASSSDIGTDTQYF.

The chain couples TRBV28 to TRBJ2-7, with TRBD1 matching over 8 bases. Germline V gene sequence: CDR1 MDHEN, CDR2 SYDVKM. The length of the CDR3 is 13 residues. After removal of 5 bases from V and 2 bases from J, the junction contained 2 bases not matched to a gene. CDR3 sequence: CASSNRGTYEQYF. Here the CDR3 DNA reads TGTGCCAGCAGTAACAGGGGGACCTACGAGCAGTACTTC.

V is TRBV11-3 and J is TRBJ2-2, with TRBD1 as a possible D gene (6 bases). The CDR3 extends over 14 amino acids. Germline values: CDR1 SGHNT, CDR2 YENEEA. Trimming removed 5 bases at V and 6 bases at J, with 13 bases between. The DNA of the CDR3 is TGTGCCAGCAGCAATTGGGGGCGCCCCGGGGAGCTGTTTTTT. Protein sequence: CASSNWGRPGELFF.

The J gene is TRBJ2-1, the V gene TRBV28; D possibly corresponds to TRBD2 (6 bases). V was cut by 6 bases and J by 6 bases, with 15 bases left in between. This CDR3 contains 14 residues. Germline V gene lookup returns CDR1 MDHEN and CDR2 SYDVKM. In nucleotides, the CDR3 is TGTGCCAGCAGGGAACCGGGGGAGTTCAATGAGCAGTTCTTC. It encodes CASREPGEFNEQFF.

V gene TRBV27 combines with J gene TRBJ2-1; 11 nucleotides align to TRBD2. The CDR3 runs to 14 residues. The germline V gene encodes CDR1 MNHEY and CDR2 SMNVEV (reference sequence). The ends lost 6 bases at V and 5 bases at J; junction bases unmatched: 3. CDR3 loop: CASRGLAENNEQFF. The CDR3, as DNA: TGTGCCAGCAGGGGACTAGCGGAAAACAATGAGCAGTTCTTC.

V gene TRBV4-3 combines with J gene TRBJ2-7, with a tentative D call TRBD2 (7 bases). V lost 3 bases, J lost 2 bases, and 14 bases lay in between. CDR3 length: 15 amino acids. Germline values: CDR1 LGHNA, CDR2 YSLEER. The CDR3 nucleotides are TGCGCCAGCAGCCAGGGAGGGGGGGGCCCCTACGAGCAGTACTTC. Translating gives CASSQGGGGPYEQYF.

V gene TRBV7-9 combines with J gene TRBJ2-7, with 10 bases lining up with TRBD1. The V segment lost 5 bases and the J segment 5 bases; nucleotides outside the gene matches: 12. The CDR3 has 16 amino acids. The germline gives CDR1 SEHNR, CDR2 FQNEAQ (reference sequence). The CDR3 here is CASSMPDRGQGDEQYF. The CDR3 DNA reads TGTGCCAGCAGCATGCCTGACAGGGGGCAAGGGGACGAGCAGTACTTC.

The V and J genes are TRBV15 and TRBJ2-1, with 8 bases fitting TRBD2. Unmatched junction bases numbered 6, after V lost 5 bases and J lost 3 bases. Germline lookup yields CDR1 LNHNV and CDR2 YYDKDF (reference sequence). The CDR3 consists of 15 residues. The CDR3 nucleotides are TGTGCCACCAGCGGACGGGGGGGAAGCTACAATGAGCAGTTCTTC. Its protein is CATSGRGGSYNEQFF.

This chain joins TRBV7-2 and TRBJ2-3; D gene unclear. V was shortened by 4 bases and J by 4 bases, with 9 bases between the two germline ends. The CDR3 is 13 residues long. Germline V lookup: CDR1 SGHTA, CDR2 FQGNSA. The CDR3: CASSSPLPDTQYF. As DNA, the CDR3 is TGTGCCAGCAGCTCGCCTTTGCCAGATACGCAGTATTTT.